Following are 32 T cell receptor beta chains from one sample sequenced in a study of OX40 agonist ivuxolimab in advanced cancers. The data were produced by immunoSEQ multiplex PCR, yet TCRdb's version contains in-frame clones alone and is incomplete. The profile covers about 77,000 clones, with approximately 85% appearing a single time and approximately 2.2% taken by the ten largest. The source was CD4+ or CD8+ T cells sorted from blood, collected in a trial of the OX40 agonist ivuxolimab. Source of these receptors: an adult with an advanced solid tumor such as melanoma, head and neck, liver or kidney cancer.

The chain joins TRBV11-3 to TRBJ2-5; TRBD2 matches 10 bases. Trimming at V came to 1 base and at J to 4 bases, leaving 12 bases not matched to a gene. The CDR3 has 18 residues. CDR1 is SGHNT and CDR2 is YENEEA in the germline V gene. The CDR3 loop reads CASSLGRLAGAAVETQYF. CDR3 in DNA: TGTGCCAGCAGCTTAGGTCGGCTAGCGGGGGCGGCCGTAGAGACCCAGTACTTC.

The chain carries TRBV7-6 and TRBJ2-7, with a tentative D call TRBD2 (5 bases). The ends were cut back, 1 base at V and 4 bases at J, with 14 bases in the middle. Germline V gene sequence: CDR1 SGHVS, CDR2 FNYEAQ. The CDR3 runs 15 residues. The CDR3 DNA is TGTGCCAGCAGCTTAGAGGAAGGAGGAGCGTACGAGCAGTACTTC. Protein product: CASSLEEGGAYEQYF.

V gene TRBV27 combines with J gene TRBJ2-7; 12 bases match TRBD1. Germline trimming cut 3 bases from V and 6 bases from J; bases unmatched to any gene: 6. The CDR3 has 15 amino acids. Germline-derived CDR1 and CDR2 are MNHEY and SMNVEV (reference sequence). The CDR3 DNA follows: TGTGCCAGCAGTTTTTCCGGGGACAGGGGGCTCGAGCAGTACTTC. This sequence encodes CASSFSGDRGLEQYF.

The chain couples TRBV27 to TRBJ1-1; unclear D gene. Germline V lookup: CDR1 MNHEY, CDR2 SMNVEV (reference sequence). V lost 5 bases and J lost 1, with 5 bases in between. CDR3 length equals 12 residues. CDR3 sequence: CASSERNTEAFF. CDR3 bases: TGTGCCAGCAGTGAGAGGAACACTGAAGCTTTCTTT.

The rearrangement uses TRBV10-3 and TRBJ2-2; 7 positions match TRBD1. The ends lost 5 bases at V and 2 bases at J; junction bases unmatched: 11. Germline CDR1 reads ENHRY; CDR2 reads SYGVKD. The CDR3 covers 17 residues. This CDR3 reads CAISLSLTGSNTGELFF. DNA of the CDR3: TGTGCCATCAGTCTATCTTTGACAGGGAGCAACACCGGGGAGCTGTTTTTT.

V gene TRBV28 combines with J gene TRBJ2-7; D is perhaps TRBD2 (6 bases). V was pared by 5 bases and J by 0 bases, with 11 bases between. Germline CDR1 and CDR2: MDHEN and SYDVKM. The CDR3 contains 14 residues. The CDR3 DNA sequence: TGTGCCAGCAGTACTTTGGGGGGCTCCTACGAGCAGTACTTC. It is translated as CASSTLGGSYEQYF.

The genes are TRBV7-6 and TRBJ1-4; the D gene is possibly TRBD1 (5 bases). Germline CDR1 is SGHVS and CDR2 is FNYEAQ. The germline V and J ends were trimmed by 3 bases and 8 bases, with 19 bases remaining between them. CDR3 size: 16 residues. DNA for the CDR3: TGTGCCAGCAGCTTGGATCCGGGACCCAAAGGGGAAAAACTGTTTTTT. As protein: CASSLDPGPKGEKLFF.

The table lists this clone with a few counts. The V gene is TRBV5-6, the J gene TRBJ2-5; 11 nucleotides align to TRBD2. The germline V gene has CDR1 SGHDT and CDR2 YYEEEE. The CDR3 is 15 amino acids. V lost 5 bases to trimming and J lost 9 bases; unmatched junction nucleotides: 12. CDR3 in DNA: TGTGCCAGCAGGTGGGGGACTAGCGGCCAGAGGCCCCAGTACTTC. It yields the protein CASRWGTSGQRPQYF.

This clone has only one observation. The chain recombines TRBV11-2 with TRBJ1-2, with D possibly being TRBD1 (6 bases). CDR3 size: 14 residues. The germline gives CDR1 SGHAT, CDR2 FQNNGV. V was shortened by 5 bases and J by 5 bases, with 15 bases between the two germline ends. The CDR3, as DNA: TGTGCCAGCAGCGAGCAGGGGAGAGGGTATGGCTACACCTTC. As protein: CASSEQGRGYGYTF.

The chain recombines TRBV28 with TRBJ2-7; 9 nucleotides match TRBD2. In germline, CDR1 is MDHEN, CDR2 SYDVKM. This CDR3 has 14 residues. V was clipped by 6 bases and J by 3 bases; unmatched bases: 6. CDR3 bases: TGTGCCAGCAGGGCTAGCGGGACGATCTACGAGCAGTACTTC. Protein product: CASRASGTIYEQYF.

The chain employs TRBV10-3 and TRBJ1-5; 7 nucleotides line up with TRBD1. The CDR3 is 14 residues long. Unmatched junction bases numbered 8, after V lost 10 bases and J lost 2 bases. Germline V gene lookup returns CDR1 ENHRY and CDR2 SYGVKD. The CDR3 region is CATSTGYGNQPQHF. In nucleotides, the CDR3 is TGTGCCACCTCGACAGGGTACGGCAATCAGCCCCAGCATTTT.

The chain couples TRBV30 to TRBJ2-7, with a tentative D call TRBD1 (6 bases). The CDR3 has 14 residues. Trimming removed 0 bases from V and 4 bases from J, with 13 bases in between. Per germline, CDR1 GTSNPN and CDR2 SVGIG (reference sequence). The CDR3: CAWSVPGVGYEQYF. The CDR3 nucleotides are TGTGCCTGGAGTGTACCAGGGGTGGGTTACGAGCAGTACTTC.

V and J are TRBV11-2 and TRBJ1-2; D is perhaps TRBD1 (5 bases). This CDR3 contains 16 residues. Trimming left V 4 bases short and J 5 bases short, with 20 bases between. The V gene's germline CDR1 is SGHAT and CDR2 FQNNGV. CDR3 sequence (DNA): TGTGCCAGCAGCTCCGAGCGGAGGGACCAGCGGTATGGCTACACCTTC. The encoded protein is CASSSERRDQRYGYTF.

This clone was seen a handful of times. The CDR3 DNA reads as TGTGCCAGCTTGCGGGGCCCAGAAATCTCCTACGAGCAGTACTTC. Its protein is CASLRGPEISYEQYF. V usage is TRBV2 and J usage is TRBJ2-7, with D perhaps matching TRBD2 (6 bases). Germline loops: CDR1 SNHLY, CDR2 FYNNEI. The CDR3 loop spans 15 amino acids. Trimming removed 8 bases at V and 0 bases at J, with 17 bases between.

J is TRBJ1-2 and V is TRBV6-4, with 9 bases lining up with TRBD1. CDR1 and CDR2 (germline): MRHNA, SNTAGT. The CDR3 spans 15 residues. After removal of 6 bases from V and 0 bases from J, the junction contained 5 bases not matched to a gene. CDR3 sequence (DNA): TGTGCCAGCAGAACCGGGACAGGGACTAACTATGGCTACACCTTC. Its protein is CASRTGTGTNYGYTF.

The genes are TRBV7-9 and TRBJ2-7, with 9 bases identical to TRBD1. Germline-derived CDR1 and CDR2 are SEHNR and FQNEAQ (reference sequence). V lost 5 bases to trimming and J lost 6 bases; unmatched junction nucleotides: 11. This CDR3 spans 15 amino acids. The CDR3 DNA is TGTGCCAGCAGCAAAGAACCGGGACAGGGTAGCGAGCAGTACTTC. As protein: CASSKEPGQGSEQYF. Variable domain in full (rest from reference TRBV7-9 and TRBJ2-7): DTGVSQNPRHKITKRGQNVTFRCDPISEHNRLYWYRQTLGQGPEFLTYFQNEAQLEKSRLLSDRFSAERPKGSFSTLEIQRTEQGDSAMYLCASSKEPGQGSEQYFGPGTRLTVT.

J is TRBJ2-5 and V is TRBV2; the D gene is possibly TRBD2 (7 bases). The germline CDR1 and CDR2 sequences are SNHLY and FYNNEI. The CDR3 has 14 amino acids. V lost 2 bases and J lost 5, with 12 bases in between. The CDR3 here is CASSERAGAETQYF. The CDR3 nucleotides are TGTGCCAGCAGTGAAAGGGCGGGGGCTGAGACCCAGTACTTC.

The CDR3 DNA reads TGTGCCAGCTCCGACGGGACACTTTTACAAGAGACCCAGTACTTC. Residues: CASSDGTLLQETQYF. The chain uses TRBV7-9 and TRBJ2-5; weak D call: TRBD1 (6 bases). Trimming took 8 bases from V and 2 from J, leaving 18 bases between them. This CDR3 spans 15 amino acids. CDR1 is SEHNR and CDR2 is FQNEAQ in the germline V gene (reference sequence).

This chain uses TRBV6-6 with TRBJ2-7, with 7 bases lining up with TRBD1. The CDR3 has 14 residues. Trimming at V came to 6 bases and at J to 3 bases, leaving 8 bases not matched to a gene. Germline values: CDR1 MNHNY, CDR2 SVGAGI (reference sequence). In DNA, the CDR3 is TGTGCCAGCAGGAGGGGGCGACTAAACTACGAGCAGTACTTC. Its protein is CASRRGRLNYEQYF.

The rearrangement links TRBV30 to TRBJ1-2; D might be TRBD1 (5 bases). Germline V CDR1 and CDR2: GTSNPN, SVGIG (reference sequence). CDR3 size: 13 residues. Trimming left V 0 bases short and J 8 bases short, with 13 bases between. This CDR3 is CAWSVIGAQGYTF. CDR3 coding DNA: TGTGCCTGGAGTGTCATCGGGGCGCAAGGCTACACCTTC.

CDR3 bases: TGCGCCAGCAGCTTGGTAGGGGGTTCAACTAATGAAAAACTGTTTTTT. Residues: CASSLVGGSTNEKLFF. The chain carries TRBV5-1 and TRBJ1-4; the D gene is possibly TRBD1 (6 bases). V was trimmed by 0 bases and J by 0 bases, leaving 9 bases between them. Germline CDR1 and CDR2: SGHRS and YFSETQ. The CDR3 has 16 amino acids.

CDR3 amino acids: CASSASQGSPGPIYF. In DNA form, the CDR3 reads TGTGCCAGTAGTGCCTCGCAGGGCTCCCCAGGACCCATATATTTT. The rearrangement uses TRBV19 and TRBJ1-3; tentatively, D is TRBD1 (5 bases). Germline V gene lookup returns CDR1 LNHDA and CDR2 SQIVND (reference sequence). Trimming removed 5 bases from V and 11 bases from J, with 22 bases in between. The CDR3 contains 15 residues.

This chain connects TRBV11-3 to TRBJ2-7; 8 positions match TRBD1. The CDR3 has 15 amino acids. Germline CDR1 SGHNT, CDR2 YENEEA. J lost 0 bases, V lost 5 bases, and 6 bases had no gene match. Here the CDR3 reads CASSPGGLSSYEQYF. DNA of the CDR3: TGTGCCAGCAGCCCAGGGGGCCTTAGCTCCTACGAGCAGTACTTC.

This clone was found once. This chain links TRBV23-1 with TRBJ1-4; possibly TRBD1 for D (6 bases). TRBV23-1 falls under the ORF class, with uncertain function. The CDR3 covers 15 residues. V was pared by 8 bases and J by 3 bases, with 16 bases between. CDR3: CASRPPRTANEKLFF. Here the CDR3 DNA reads TGCGCCAGCCGTCCCCCCCGGACAGCTAATGAAAAACTGTTTTTT.

The chain recombines TRBV6-1 with TRBJ2-4, with D uncertain. The germline CDR1 and CDR2 sequences are MNHNS and SASEGT. This CDR3 has 14 amino acids. V lost 1 base and J lost 7, with 11 bases in between. As DNA, the CDR3 is TGTGCCAGCAGTGAAGAAGGCGTGAGGAACATTCAGTACTTC. It specifies CASSEEGVRNIQYF.

The CDR3, as DNA: TGTGCCAGTAGTATAGCTCACAGGGGGAGAGAGACCCAGTACTTC. The encoded protein is CASSIAHRGRETQYF. The V call is TRBV19, the J call TRBJ2-5, with 8 bases that match TRBD1. V shed 1 base, J shed 4 bases, and the junction held 5 bases outside the gene matches. In germline, CDR1 is LNHDA, CDR2 SQIVND (reference sequence). The CDR3 runs 15 residues.

The V gene is TRBV25-1, the J gene TRBJ1-2; D remains ambiguous. Germline values: CDR1 MGHDK, CDR2 SYGVNS. V was clipped by 5 bases and J by 5 bases, with 12 bases between them. The CDR3 is 13 amino acids. CDR3 region: CASSSRESYGYTF. The CDR3 DNA reads TGTGCCAGCAGTTCCCGAGAGTCGTATGGCTACACCTTC.

The chain couples TRBV18 to TRBJ1-6; 7 nucleotides line up with TRBD1. The CDR3 totals 16 residues. V gave up 6 bases and J gave up 7 bases; unmatched junction bases: 12. Germline V CDR1 and CDR2: KGHSH, LQKENI. In DNA form, the CDR3 reads TGTGCCAGCTCGCAGACCGGGACAGTAAGGAATTCACCCCTCCACTTT. It specifies CASSQTGTVRNSPLHF.

The rearrangement joins TRBV6-6 to TRBJ2-5, with D hard to call. The CDR3 loop spans 12 amino acids. Germline CDR1 is MNHNY and CDR2 is SVGAGI (reference sequence). The V gene lost 6 bases and the J gene lost 3 bases, with 8 bases spanning the gap. CDR3 amino acids: CASRQREETQYF. The CDR3 bases are TGTGCCAGCAGACAGAGAGAAGAGACCCAGTACTTC.

The rearrangement uses TRBV9 and TRBJ2-2; D remains ambiguous. The CDR3 loop spans 12 amino acids. Germline CDR1 reads SGDLS; CDR2 reads YYNGEE. V was trimmed by 0 bases and J by 7 bases, leaving 4 bases between them. CDR3 coding DNA: TGTGCCAGCAGCGTAGGGGTCGGGGAGCTGTTTTTT. Protein sequence: CASSVGVGELFF.

J is TRBJ1-5 and V is TRBV10-3; a possible D gene is TRBD1 (5 bases). The V and J ends lost 6 bases and 5 bases respectively, with 11 bases between them. CDR3 size: 13 residues. Germline values: CDR1 ENHRY, CDR2 SYGVKD. The CDR3 DNA sequence: TGTGCCATCAGATGGGACGTTGATCAGCCCCAGCATTTT. Protein: CAIRWDVDQPQHF.

The V gene is TRBV7-9, the J gene TRBJ1-4; possible D gene TRBD1, 5 bases. Germline lookup yields CDR1 SEHNR and CDR2 FQNEAQ (reference sequence). Trimming left V 3 bases short and J 4 bases short, with 12 bases between. This CDR3 comprises 15 residues. The CDR3 sequence: CASSFRQGLNEKLFF. For the CDR3, the DNA is TGTGCCAGCAGCTTCCGCCAGGGCCTTAATGAAAAACTGTTTTTT.